The present T cell receptor (beta chain) was sequenced within a study of cytomegalovirus exposure and HLA in healthy donors. The study, taken as a whole, reports: In a later analysis, at a false discovery rate of 0.05, about 17,000 TCR beta sequences matched HLA alleles. Cytomegalovirus status, reportedly, was diagnosed with high specificity and sensitivity by the classifier.

Healthy bone marrow donors supplied every sample. Donors sampled were nominally healthy, though unrecorded immune exposures were likely. Notes on this clone: Antigen specificity is unknown.

The V and J ends lost 1 base and 1 base respectively, with 5 bases between them. Looked up from germline, CDR1 is KGHSH and CDR2 is LQKENI. The CDR3 loop spans 14 amino acids. Primers included in the PCR were 60 Vbeta and 13 Jbeta primers. TCRdb's table, derived via immunoSEQ multiplex PCR, lists solely in-frame clones and lacks some. The sample has under 150,000 clones; about three quarters are singletons. This clonotype was obtained from a woman under 30 in good health and CMV-seronegative. Sequencing was performed on PBMCs. This chain connects TRBV18 to TRBJ1-5; no clear D gene. CDR3 in DNA: TGTGCCAGCTCACCACTAATGAGCAATCAGCCCCAGCATTTT. Translation gives CASSPLMSNQPQHF.